The text below deals with one T cell receptor (beta chain). What it binds is not known. The data originate from a study of beta chain features in type 1 diabetes. Study results and limitations: It was among patients, rather than healthy donors, that naive, central memory and Treg TCRB repertoires appeared more similar. For Type 1 diabetes patients, all four CD4+ subsets carried TCRB CDR3s that were moderately but significantly shorter.

Germline CDR1 and CDR2: MDHEN and SYDVKM. The CDR3 loop spans 15 amino acids. With V trimmed by 6 bases and J by 0 bases, 8 bases remained unmatched. As every portion of the isolated RNA was reverse transcribed, the sequencing read expressed TCRB transcripts. Approximately 3.6 million reads were obtained on average from naive, central memory and regulatory T cell samples. Sequenced by immunoSEQ multiplex PCR; TCRdb stores in-frame clones only, minus some. This sample carries 140,000 to 150,000 clones, approximately 52% of them seen once, and the ten largest clones take under 0.45%. The V and J genes are TRBV28 and TRBJ2-7; 7 positions agree with TRBD1. Specimen: Tregs from blood. The clonotype originates from a man aged 18 to 35 in good health. This CDR3 is CASRPRTGFSYEQYF. CDR3 sequence (DNA): TGTGCCAGCAGACCAAGGACAGGTTTCTCCTACGAGCAGTACTTC.